This passage covers 25 T cell receptor beta chains from one sample sequenced in a study of cytomegalovirus exposure and HLA in healthy donors. Primers: 60 Vbeta forward and 13 Jbeta reverse. Clones were read by immunoSEQ multiplex PCR, and TCRdb kept only the in-frame ones, dropping some. In the table there are about 190,000 clones, around four fifths of which are singletons. The specimen was PBMCs. All receptors derive from a woman under 30 in good health and CMV-seronegative.

The chain joins TRBV29-1 to TRBJ2-4; D may be TRBD2 (5 bases). With 0 bases removed from V and 8 bases from J, the gap between germline ends came to 14 bases. The CDR3 covers 14 residues. Germline assignment: CDR1 SQVTM and CDR2 ANQGSEA. The CDR3 is CSVEDQVAGDIQYF. The CDR3 bases are TGCAGCGTTGAAGATCAGGTAGCCGGGGACATTCAGTACTTC.

This sequence joins TRBV18 and TRBJ2-4; D may be TRBD2 (6 bases). V lost 5 bases, J lost 1 base, and 12 bases lay in between. The length of the CDR3 is 15 residues. Germline CDR1 reads KGHSH; CDR2 reads LQKENI. DNA of the CDR3: TGTGCCAGCTCAATGGTGACTAGGGCCAAAAACATTCAGTACTTC. Amino acids: CASSMVTRAKNIQYF.

This clone was counted between two and nine times. The rearrangement joins TRBV7-8 to TRBJ1-5, with D unclear. This CDR3 spans 15 amino acids. The germline gives CDR1 SGHVS, CDR2 FQNEAQ. Trimming cost V 5 bases and J 3 bases, with 14 bases left between them. In nucleotides, the CDR3 is TGTGCCAGCAGCACCTACCGAGGCAACAATCAGCCCCAGCATTTT. It specifies CASSTYRGNNQPQHF.

V usage is TRBV7-6 and J usage is TRBJ2-1, with D possibly TRBD1 on 5 matching bases. Trimming took 1 base from V and 4 from J, leaving 5 bases between them. Germline-derived CDR1 and CDR2 are SGHVS and FNYEAQ. CDR3 length: 13 residues. CDR3 nucleotides: TGTGCCAGCAGCTTAGGACAGTACAATGAGCAGTTCTTC. Its translation is CASSLGQYNEQFF.

The chain uses TRBV19 and TRBJ2-1; TRBD2 matches at 8 bases. Trimming took 5 bases from V and 5 from J; bases not matched to a gene: 2. Germline V gene data show CDR1 as LNHDA and CDR2 as SQIVND (reference sequence). The CDR3 totals 13 residues. CDR3 sequence reads: CASSVGLDNEQFF. The CDR3 nucleotides read TGTGCCAGTAGTGTGGGACTAGACAATGAGCAGTTCTTC.

The chain couples TRBV6-5 to TRBJ1-1; TRBD1 agrees at 7 bases. Looked up from germline, CDR1 is MNHEY and CDR2 is SVGAGI. The CDR3 has 12 residues. J gave up 7 bases and V 6 bases, and 5 bases lay outside the gene matches. CDR3 nucleotides: TGTGCCAGCAGCGACAGGGAATTTGAAGCTTTCTTT. Translation gives CASSDREFEAFF.

Remarks on this clone: The same CDR3 arises from other DNA sequences in this sample as well. This chain uses TRBV5-1 with TRBJ1-1; D gene uncertain. Trimming stripped 1 base from V and 0 bases from J, with 7 bases between. The CDR3 totals 14 residues. Germline CDR1 reads SGHRS; CDR2 reads YFSETQ. CDR3 residues: CASSLTGVNTEAFF. The DNA for the CDR3 is TGCGCCAGCAGCTTGACCGGGGTGAACACTGAAGCTTTCTTT.

The sample holds one count of this clone. The J gene is TRBJ1-1, the V gene TRBV5-1, with unresolved D. From germline, CDR1 is SGHRS and CDR2 YFSETQ. This CDR3 is built from 13 residues. Trimming left V 3 bases short and J 0 bases short, with 6 bases between. CDR3 protein: CASSSNMNTEAFF. The DNA of the CDR3 is TGCGCCAGCAGCTCCAACATGAACACTGAAGCTTTCTTT.

The chain couples TRBV28 to TRBJ2-7; 12 bases are shared with TRBD2. Germline assignment: CDR1 MDHEN and CDR2 SYDVKM. The CDR3 runs to 17 residues. Losses at the gene ends were 2 bases for V and 3 bases for J; bases not matched to a gene: 8. The CDR3 DNA sequence: TGTGCCAGCAGTTTACGGACTAGCGGGAAGGTCCTCTACGAGCAGTACTTC. Translating it yields CASSLRTSGKVLYEQYF.

The rearrangement joins TRBV18 to TRBJ1-1; 8 positions match TRBD1. The V and J ends lost 3 bases and 0 bases, in that order; junction bases with no gene match: 3. Germline V CDR1 and CDR2: KGHSH, LQKENI. The CDR3 runs 15 residues. CDR3 sequence: CASSPPDRVNTEAFF. CDR3 in DNA: TGTGCCAGCTCACCGCCGGACAGGGTGAACACTGAAGCTTTCTTT.

The CDR3 bases are TGCGCCAGCAGCCAGGGTCTAATCGGCGGACAAGAGACCCAGTACTTC. Translating gives CASSQGLIGGQETQYF. V is TRBV4-1 and J is TRBJ2-5; D is undetermined. The CDR3 totals 16 residues. Germline values: CDR1 MGHRA, CDR2 YSYEKL. The V end was cut by 3 bases, the J end by 2 bases, with 16 bases between.

This chain links TRBV4-2 with TRBJ2-5; TRBD2 matches at 12 bases. The V gene end was trimmed by 4 bases and the J gene end by 5 bases; junction bases not matched to a gene: 5. Germline CDR1 reads LGHNA; CDR2 reads YNFKEQ. The CDR3 has 15 residues. CDR3: CASSPRTSGVETQYF. In DNA form, the CDR3 reads TGTGCCAGCAGCCCCCGGACTAGCGGGGTCGAGACCCAGTACTTC.

The J gene is TRBJ2-1, the V gene TRBV10-3; D may be TRBD1 (6 bases). The ends were cut back, 0 bases at V and 3 bases at J, with 18 bases in the middle. Germline lookup yields CDR1 ENHRY and CDR2 SYGVKD. This CDR3 has 18 residues. The CDR3 sequence is CAISESISGTGLYNEQFF. CDR3 coding DNA: TGTGCCATCAGTGAGTCGATCTCCGGCACAGGGCTCTACAATGAGCAGTTCTTC.

This chain links TRBV5-4 with TRBJ1-2; weak D call: TRBD1 (5 bases). With 0 bases removed from V and 8 bases from J, the gap between germline ends came to 20 bases. Germline V gene lookup returns CDR1 SGHNT and CDR2 YYREEE (reference sequence). CDR3 length: 16 amino acids. The CDR3 spells CASSLEFSGGERGYTF. CDR3 coding DNA: TGTGCCAGCAGCTTGGAATTTTCCGGAGGGGAGCGCGGCTACACCTTC.

The sample holds a few counts of this clone. The V call is TRBV6-1, the J call TRBJ1-1, with TRBD1 matching over 9 bases. Germline loops: CDR1 MNHNS, CDR2 SASEGT. V lost 10 bases to trimming and J lost 3 bases; unmatched junction nucleotides: 6. The CDR3 has 13 amino acids. This chain's CDR3 is CANRQGGYTEAFF. Here the CDR3 DNA reads TGTGCCAACCGACAGGGGGGATACACTGAAGCTTTCTTT.

The rearrangement joins TRBV5-4 to TRBJ2-3; 8 nucleotides agree with TRBD1. V trimming: 2 bases; J trimming: 1 base; junction bases outside the gene matches: 6. The CDR3 loop spans 16 amino acids. Per germline, CDR1 SGHNT and CDR2 YYREEE (reference sequence). The CDR3 nucleotides read TGTGCCAGCAGCTTCATCTTGGGACAGGGCACAGATACGCAGTATTTT. Encoded protein: CASSFILGQGTDTQYF.

This chain joins TRBV5-1 and TRBJ2-5; maybe TRBD2 (5 bases). Germline V gene data show CDR1 as SGHRS and CDR2 as YFSETQ. The CDR3 has 14 amino acids. Trimming pared 3 bases from V and 1 base from J, leaving 10 bases between. As DNA, the CDR3 is TGCGCCAGCAGCTATAAAGGAGGCCAAGAGACCCAGTACTTC. Its translation: CASSYKGGQETQYF.

This chain links TRBV7-2 with TRBJ2-1; no reliable D call. Germline CDR1 is SGHTA and CDR2 is FQGNSA. The CDR3 extends over 14 amino acids. V was pared by 6 bases and J by 0 bases, with 9 bases between. In DNA form, the CDR3 reads TGTGCCAGCAGTCTGTCCCGCTCCTACAATGAGCAGTTCTTC. As protein: CASSLSRSYNEQFF.

The chain has TRBV28 and TRBJ1-1; no clear D gene. The CDR3 contains 14 residues. The V and J ends lost 8 bases and 6 bases respectively, with 19 bases between them. Looked up from germline, CDR1 is MDHEN and CDR2 is SYDVKM. CDR3 bases: TGTGCCAGCGGTCCCCACTCGGGGAGGTCTGAAGCTTTCTTT. Protein product: CASGPHSGRSEAFF. Filled out from reference TRBV28 and TRBJ1-1, the complete variable domain reads DVKVTQSSRYLVKRTGEKVFLECVQDMDHENMFWYRQDPGLGLRLIYFSYDVKMKEKGDIPEGYSVSREKKERFSLILESASTNQTSMYLCASGPHSGRSEAFFGQGTRLTVV.

The chain joins TRBV18 to TRBJ1-6; D perhaps matches TRBD1 (5 bases). Per germline, CDR1 KGHSH and CDR2 LQKENI. Trimming left V 2 bases short and J 8 bases short, with 13 bases between. The CDR3 sequence is 15 residues long. The CDR3 reads CASSPSTGDYSPLHF. CDR3 nucleotide sequence: TGTGCCAGCTCACCATCTACGGGGGACTATTCACCCCTCCACTTT.

The chain couples TRBV10-3 to TRBJ1-2; a weak D match, TRBD1 (5 bases). The V end lost 4 bases, the J end lost 2 bases, and 14 bases lay between the germline ends. The CDR3 has 15 amino acids. Germline CDR1 ENHRY, CDR2 SYGVKD. The CDR3 nucleotides read TGTGCCATCAGTGCAAGGGAGGGGAGCAACTATGGCTACACCTTC. Residues: CAISAREGSNYGYTF.

As concerns this clone: The junction differs from germline at one of its ends, possibly a read error. The chain links TRBV19 to TRBJ2-3, with a possible D match to TRBD2 (5 bases). Germline V CDR1 and CDR2: LNHDA, SQIVND (reference sequence). This CDR3 comprises 14 residues. The CDR3 DNA reads TGTGCCAGTAGTTTAGACGACTACACAGATACGCAGTATTTT. Its translation is CASSLDDYTDTQYF.

This sequence joins TRBV28 and TRBJ2-5; D is undetermined. V lost 5 bases, J lost 1 base, and 5 bases lay in between. The CDR3 loop spans 12 amino acids. Germline V gives CDR1 MDHEN, CDR2 SYDVKM. CDR3 DNA sequence: TGTGCCAGCAGTGTAATCCAAGAGACCCAGTACTTC. It yields the protein CASSVIQETQYF. The whole variable domain, remainder taken from reference TRBV28 and TRBJ2-5, is DVKVTQSSRYLVKRTGEKVFLECVQDMDHENMFWYRQDPGLGLRLIYFSYDVKMKEKGDIPEGYSVSREKKERFSLILESASTNQTSMYLCASSVIQETQYFGPGTRLLVL.

The chain uses TRBV7-2 and TRBJ2-3; the D gene is possibly TRBD1 (7 bases). CDR1 SGHTA and CDR2 FQGNSA come from the germline V gene. V was pared by 2 bases and J by 6 bases, with 18 bases between. The CDR3 length is 16 residues. CDR3 protein: CASSLMARGAMDTQYF. The DNA for the CDR3 is TGTGCCAGCAGCTTAATGGCCAGGGGGGCAATGGATACGCAGTATTTT.

The gene calls are TRBV13 and TRBJ2-7; 7 bases match TRBD1. Germline CDR1 reads PRHDT; CDR2 reads FYEKMQ (reference sequence). Trimming took 5 bases from V and 2 from J; bases not matched to a gene: 12. CDR3 length: 16 amino acids. CDR3 DNA: TGTGCCAGCAGCCCCGCCGGGACAGCGCGTGCCTACGAGCAGTACTTC. Residues: CASSPAGTARAYEQYF.